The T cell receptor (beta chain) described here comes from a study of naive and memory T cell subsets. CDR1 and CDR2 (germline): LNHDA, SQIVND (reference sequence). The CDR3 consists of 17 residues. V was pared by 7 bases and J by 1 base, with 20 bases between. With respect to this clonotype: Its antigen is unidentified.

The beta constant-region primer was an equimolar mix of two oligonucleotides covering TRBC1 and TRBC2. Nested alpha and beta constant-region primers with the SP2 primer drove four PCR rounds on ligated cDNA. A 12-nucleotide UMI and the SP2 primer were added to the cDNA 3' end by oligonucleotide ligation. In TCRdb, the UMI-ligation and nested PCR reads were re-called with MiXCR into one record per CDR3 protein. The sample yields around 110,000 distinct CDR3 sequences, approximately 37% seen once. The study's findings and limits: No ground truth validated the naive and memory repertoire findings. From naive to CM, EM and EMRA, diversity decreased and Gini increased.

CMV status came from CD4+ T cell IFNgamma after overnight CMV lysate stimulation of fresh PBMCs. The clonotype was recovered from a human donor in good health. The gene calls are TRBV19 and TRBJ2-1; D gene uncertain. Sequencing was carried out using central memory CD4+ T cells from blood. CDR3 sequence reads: CASMTYKGKTSYNEQFF. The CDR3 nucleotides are TGTGCCAGTATGACCTACAAGGGTAAAACATCCTACAATGAGCAGTTCTTC.